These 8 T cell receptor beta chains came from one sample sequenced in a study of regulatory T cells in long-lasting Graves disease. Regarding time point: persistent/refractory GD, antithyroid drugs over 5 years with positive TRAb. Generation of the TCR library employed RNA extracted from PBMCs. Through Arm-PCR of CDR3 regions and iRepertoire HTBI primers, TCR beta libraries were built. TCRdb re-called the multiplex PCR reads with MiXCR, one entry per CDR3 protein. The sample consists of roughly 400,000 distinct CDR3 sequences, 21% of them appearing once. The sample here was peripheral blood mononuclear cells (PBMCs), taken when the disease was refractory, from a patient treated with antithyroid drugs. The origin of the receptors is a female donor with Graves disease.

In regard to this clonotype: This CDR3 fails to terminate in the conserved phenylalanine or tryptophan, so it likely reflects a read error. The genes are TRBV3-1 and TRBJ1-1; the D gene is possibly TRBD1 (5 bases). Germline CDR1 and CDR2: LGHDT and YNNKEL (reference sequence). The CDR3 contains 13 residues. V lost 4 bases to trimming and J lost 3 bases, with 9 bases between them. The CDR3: CASSLTGYTEAFI. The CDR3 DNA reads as TGTGCCAGCAGCCTAACAGGCTACACTGAAGCTTTCATT.

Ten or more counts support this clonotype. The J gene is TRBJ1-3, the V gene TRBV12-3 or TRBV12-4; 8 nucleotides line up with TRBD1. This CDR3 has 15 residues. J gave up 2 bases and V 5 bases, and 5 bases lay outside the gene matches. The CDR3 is CASSTGGTTGNTIYF. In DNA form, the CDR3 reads TGTGCCAGCAGTACAGGGGGAACGACTGGAAACACCATATATTTT.

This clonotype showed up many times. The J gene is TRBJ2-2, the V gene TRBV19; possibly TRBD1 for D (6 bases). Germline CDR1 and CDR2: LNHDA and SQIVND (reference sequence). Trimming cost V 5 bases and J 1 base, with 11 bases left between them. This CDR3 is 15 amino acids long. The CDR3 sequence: CASSPRDKNTGELFF. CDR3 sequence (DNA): TGTGCCAGTAGTCCCCGGGACAAGAACACCGGGGAGCTGTTTTTT. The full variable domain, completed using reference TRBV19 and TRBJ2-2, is DGGITQSPKYLFRKEGQNVTLSCEQNLNHDAMYWYRQDPGQGLRLIYYSQIVNDFQKGDIAEGYSVSREKKESFPLTVTSAQKNPTAFYLCASSPRDKNTGELFFGEGSRLTVL.

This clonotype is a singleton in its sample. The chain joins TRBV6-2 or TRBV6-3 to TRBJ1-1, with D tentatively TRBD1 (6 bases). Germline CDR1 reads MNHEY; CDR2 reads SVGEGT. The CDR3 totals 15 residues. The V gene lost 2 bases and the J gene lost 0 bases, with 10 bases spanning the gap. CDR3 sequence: CASSYKGEVNTEAFF. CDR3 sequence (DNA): TGTGCCAGCAGTTACAAGGGGGAAGTGAACACTGAAGCTTTCTTT.

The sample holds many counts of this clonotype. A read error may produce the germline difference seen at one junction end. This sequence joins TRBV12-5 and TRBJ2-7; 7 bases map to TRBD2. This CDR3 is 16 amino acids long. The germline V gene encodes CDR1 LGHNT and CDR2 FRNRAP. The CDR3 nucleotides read TGTACTAGTGGTTTTCCCGAACCTAGCGGTTCCTACGAGCAGTACTTC. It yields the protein CTSGFPEPSGSYEQYF. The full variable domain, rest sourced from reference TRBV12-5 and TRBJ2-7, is DARVTQTPRHKVTEMGQEVTMRCQPILGHNTVFWYRQTMMQGLELLAYFRNRAPLDDSGMPKDRFSAEMPDATLATLKIQPSEPRDSAVYFCTSGFPEPSGSYEQYFGPGTRLTVT.

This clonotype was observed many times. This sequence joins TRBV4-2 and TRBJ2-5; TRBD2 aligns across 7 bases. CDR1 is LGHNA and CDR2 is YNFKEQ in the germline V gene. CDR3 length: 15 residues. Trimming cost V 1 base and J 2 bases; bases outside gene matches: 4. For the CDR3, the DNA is TGTGCCAGCAGCCAAGTGGAGCGGGGACAAGAGACCCAGTACTTC. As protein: CASSQVERGQETQYF.

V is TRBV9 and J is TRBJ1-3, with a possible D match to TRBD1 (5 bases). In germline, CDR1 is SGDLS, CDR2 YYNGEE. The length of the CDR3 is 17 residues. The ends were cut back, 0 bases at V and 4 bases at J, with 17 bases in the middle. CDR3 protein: CASSVGGTGTEGNTIYF. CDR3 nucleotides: TGTGCCAGCAGCGTAGGGGGAACCGGGACGGAAGGAAACACCATATATTTT.

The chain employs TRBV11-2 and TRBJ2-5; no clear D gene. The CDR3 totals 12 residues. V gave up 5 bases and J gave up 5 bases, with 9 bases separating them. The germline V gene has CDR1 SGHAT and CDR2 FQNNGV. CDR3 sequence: CASSRTLETQYF. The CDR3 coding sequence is TGTGCCAGCAGCCGCACCCTTGAGACCCAGTACTTC.